These 10 T cell receptor beta chains were all obtained from the same sample, sequenced in a study of blood T cell repertoires in COVID-19. Using immunoSEQ multiplex PCR, the repertoire was profiled, and TCRdb retains in-frame clones only, with some absent. The sample shows roughly 68,000 clones, roughly 88% of them seen only once. Source material: peripheral blood. These receptor sequences come from a human donor in a cohort sampled during active COVID-19.

The CDR3 reads CASSLGERPGYGYTF. In DNA, the CDR3 is TGTGCCAGCAGTTTAGGGGAGAGGCCAGGCTATGGCTACACCTTC. V and J are TRBV28 and TRBJ1-2; D gene ambiguous. From germline, CDR1 is MDHEN and CDR2 SYDVKM. The V gene lost 2 bases and the J gene lost 4 bases, with 14 bases spanning the gap. The CDR3 sequence is 15 residues long.

In DNA form, the CDR3 reads TGTGCCAGCAGCGCCCCAGGGGCCGAGACCCAGTACTTC. Translation gives CASSAPGAETQYF. The chain is built from TRBV9 and TRBJ2-5, with a possible D match to TRBD1 (6 bases). The CDR3 extends over 13 amino acids. V was shortened by 3 bases and J by 5 bases, with 11 bases between the two germline ends. Germline CDR1 and CDR2: SGDLS and YYNGEE.

V gene TRBV3-1 (or the pseudogene TRBV3-2) combines with J gene TRBJ2-7; TRBD1 aligns across 7 bases. Germline-derived CDR1 and CDR2 are LGHDT and YNNKEL (reference sequence). The V gene end was trimmed by 4 bases and the J gene end by 6 bases; junction bases not matched to a gene: 6. The CDR3 spans 13 residues. The CDR3 nucleotides are TGTGCCAGCAGCCGAGGGACAGTTGCCGAGCAGTACTTC. The encoded protein is CASSRGTVAEQYF.

The chain links TRBV7-9 to TRBJ2-2; 8 bases are a match to TRBD2. Germline CDR1 reads SEHNR; CDR2 reads FQNEAQ (reference sequence). The CDR3 has 17 amino acids. The junction had 10 bases not matched to a gene; V was cut back by 5 bases and J by 2 bases. CDR3 bases: TGTGCCAGCAGCGTAAACGTCGGGACTAGTAACACCGGGGAGCTGTTTTTT. It specifies CASSVNVGTSNTGELFF. Filled out from reference TRBV7-9 and TRBJ2-2, the complete variable domain reads DTGVSQNPRHKITKRGQNVTFRCDPISEHNRLYWYRQTLGQGPEFLTYFQNEAQLEKSRLLSDRFSAERPKGSFSTLEIQRTEQGDSAMYLCASSVNVGTSNTGELFFGEGSRLTVL.

This clone was detected only once. An end of the junction differs from the germline gene, which may be a read error. The rearrangement joins TRBV3-1 (or the pseudogene TRBV3-2) to TRBJ2-4, with D possibly TRBD1 on 6 matching bases. The CDR3 runs to 12 residues. Germline V CDR1 and CDR2: LGHDT, YNNKEL (reference sequence). CDR3 sequence: CASSQSRTGTHF. For the CDR3, the DNA is TGTGCCAGCAGCCAATCACGAACCGGGACACACTTC.

The chain carries TRBV20-1 and TRBJ1-6; 9 nucleotides agree with TRBD1. The germline V gene has CDR1 DFQATT and CDR2 SNEGSKA (reference sequence). This CDR3 spans 18 amino acids. The J segment lost 6 bases and the V segment lost 3 bases, leaving 15 bases of the junction unmatched. The CDR3 DNA follows: TGCAGTGCTAGTGACAGGGGGAGGCCAGGTTTCGGTAATTCACCCCTCCACTTT. Its protein is CSASDRGRPGFGNSPLHF.

The chain is built from TRBV18 and TRBJ1-2, with 7 nucleotides matching TRBD1. V trimming: 6 bases; J trimming: 4 bases; junction bases outside the gene matches: 14. The CDR3 spans 16 residues. The germline CDR1 and CDR2 sequences are KGHSH and LQKENI. CDR3 sequence: CASSPGQLNNRYGYTF. CDR3 DNA sequence: TGTGCCAGCTCGCCGGGACAGCTAAATAATCGCTATGGCTACACCTTC. The full variable domain, rest sourced from reference TRBV18 and TRBJ1-2, is NAGVMQNPRHLVRRRGQEARLRCSPMKGHSHVYWYRQLPEEGLKFMVYLQKENIIDESGMPKERFSAEFPKEGPSILRIQQVVRGDSAAYFCASSPGQLNNRYGYTFGSGTRLTVV.

This sequence joins TRBV14 and TRBJ2-2, with D uncertain. Germline V gene sequence: CDR1 SGHDN, CDR2 FVKESK. V lost 4 bases and J 3 bases, leaving 6 bases between the germline ends. This CDR3 contains 13 residues. In nucleotides, the CDR3 is TGTGCCAGCAGCCTACAATACACCGGGGAGCTGTTTTTT. Amino acids: CASSLQYTGELFF.

The CDR3 DNA reads as TGTGCCAGTAGTAAACTAGACAATGAGCAGTTCTTC. Protein sequence: CASSKLDNEQFF. The chain combines TRBV19 with TRBJ2-1; D may be TRBD2 (5 bases). Deletions cut 4 bases from V and 5 bases from J, with 6 bases between. CDR1 is LNHDA and CDR2 is SQIVND in the germline V gene (reference sequence). CDR3 length: 12 amino acids. The whole variable domain, filled in from reference TRBV19 and TRBJ2-1, reads DGGITQSPKYLFRKEGQNVTLSCEQNLNHDAMYWYRQDPGQGLRLIYYSQIVNDFQKGDIAEGYSVSREKKESFPLTVTSAQKNPTAFYLCASSKLDNEQFFGPGTRLTVL.

V usage is TRBV7-2 and J usage is TRBJ1-2, with D unclear. Germline loops: CDR1 SGHTA, CDR2 FQGNSA. The germline V and J ends were trimmed by 0 bases and 2 bases, with 7 bases remaining between them. The CDR3 length is 14 residues. Here the CDR3 reads CASSLAGKNYGYTF. CDR3 in DNA: TGTGCCAGCAGCTTAGCTGGCAAAAACTATGGCTACACCTTC.